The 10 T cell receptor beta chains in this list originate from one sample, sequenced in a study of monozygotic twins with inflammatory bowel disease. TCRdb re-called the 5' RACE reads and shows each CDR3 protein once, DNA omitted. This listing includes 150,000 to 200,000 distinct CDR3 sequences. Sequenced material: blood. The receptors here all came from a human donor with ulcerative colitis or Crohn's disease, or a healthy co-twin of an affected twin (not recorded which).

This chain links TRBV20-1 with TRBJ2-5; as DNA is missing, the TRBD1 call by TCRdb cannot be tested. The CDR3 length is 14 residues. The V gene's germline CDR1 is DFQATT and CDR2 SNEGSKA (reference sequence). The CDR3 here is CSAKRRRIQETQYF.

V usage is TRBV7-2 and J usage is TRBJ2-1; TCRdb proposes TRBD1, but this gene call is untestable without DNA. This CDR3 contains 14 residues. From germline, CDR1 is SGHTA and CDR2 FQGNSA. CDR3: CASSLVGGHNEQFF.

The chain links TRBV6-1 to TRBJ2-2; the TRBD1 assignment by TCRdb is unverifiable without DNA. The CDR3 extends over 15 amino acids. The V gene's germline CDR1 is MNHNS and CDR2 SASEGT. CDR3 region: CASNRDRAGTGELFF.

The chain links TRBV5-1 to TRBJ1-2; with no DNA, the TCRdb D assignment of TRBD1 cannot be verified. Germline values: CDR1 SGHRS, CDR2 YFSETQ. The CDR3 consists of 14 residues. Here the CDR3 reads CASSLDGQNYGYTF.

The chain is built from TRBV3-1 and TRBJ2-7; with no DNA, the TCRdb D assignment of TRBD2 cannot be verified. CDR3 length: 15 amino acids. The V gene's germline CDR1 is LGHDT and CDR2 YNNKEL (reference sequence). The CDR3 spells CASSQDSGLTGKQYF.

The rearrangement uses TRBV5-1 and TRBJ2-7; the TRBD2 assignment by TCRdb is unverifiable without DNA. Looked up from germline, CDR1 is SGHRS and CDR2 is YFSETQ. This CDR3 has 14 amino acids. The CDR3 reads CASSPSNSHYEQYF.

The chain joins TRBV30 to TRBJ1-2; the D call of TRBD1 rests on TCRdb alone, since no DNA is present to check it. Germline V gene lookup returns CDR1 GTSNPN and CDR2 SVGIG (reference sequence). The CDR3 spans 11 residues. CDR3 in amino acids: CARGQPYGYTF. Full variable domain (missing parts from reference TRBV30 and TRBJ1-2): SQTIHQWPATLVQPVGSPLSLECTVEGTSNPNLYWYRQAAGRGLQLLFYSVGIGQISSEVPQNLSASRPQDRQFILSSKKLLLSDSGFYLCARGQPYGYTFGSGTRLTVV.

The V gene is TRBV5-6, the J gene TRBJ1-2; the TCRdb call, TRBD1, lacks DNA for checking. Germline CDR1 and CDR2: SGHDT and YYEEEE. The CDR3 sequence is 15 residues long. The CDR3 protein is CASSFAGPSIRGYTF.

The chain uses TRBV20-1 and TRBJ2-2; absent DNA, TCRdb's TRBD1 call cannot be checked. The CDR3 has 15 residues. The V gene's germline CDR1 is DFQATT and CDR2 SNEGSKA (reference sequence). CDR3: CSAHLLEGAPGELFF.

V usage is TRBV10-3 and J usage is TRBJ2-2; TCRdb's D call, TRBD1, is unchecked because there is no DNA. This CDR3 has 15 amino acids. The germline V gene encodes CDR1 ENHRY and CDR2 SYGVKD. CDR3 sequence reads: CAAARDLRDTGELFF.